This T cell receptor (beta chain) emerged from a study of blood T cell repertoires in COVID-19. Study context: COVID-19 samples collected from the United States, Italy and Spain covered acute and convalescent phases. PBMCs, B-cell-depleted T cells, or T cells provided the cDNA or gDNA that made up the material.

The CDR3 covers 14 residues. Trimming at V came to 6 bases and at J to 4 bases, leaving 5 bases not matched to a gene. Germline V gives CDR1 LGHDT, CDR2 YNNKEL (reference sequence). Followed over time, Seattle patients had been enrolled while infection was active. Per the original data handling: Scientists estimated how many nucleated cells there were by amplifying reference gene primers. Clones were read by immunoSEQ multiplex PCR, and TCRdb kept only the in-frame ones, dropping some. V, J and clone size are taken as reported in that table, and D and trimming were inferred from the DNA itself. Of 160,000 or so clones listed, about four fifths are singletons.

The sequencing sample was made of peripheral blood. This clonotype was obtained from a woman in her sixties or seventies with COVID-19, enrolled during active disease. The V and J genes are TRBV3-1 (or the pseudogene TRBV3-2) and TRBJ1-3; TRBD1 agrees at 8 bases. The CDR3 DNA is TGTGCCAGCAGAAGACAGGGGTGGGGAAACACCATATATTTT. Translation: CASRRQGWGNTIYF.